The clone carrying this TCR beta chain has more than one count but fewer than ten. Its specificity is unknown. Germline V CDR1 and CDR2: SGHTA, FQGNSA. This CDR3 has 13 residues. J lost 8 bases, V lost 3 bases, and 5 bases had no gene match. The data originate from a study of T cell repertoires in cytomegalovirus infection. Each CDR3 protein is one row after TCRdb ran MiXCR on the reads. Of 95,000 to 120,000 distinct CDR3 sequences listed, around 30% are singletons. The genes are TRBV7-2 and TRBJ1-2; 8 bases map to TRBD1. The sample here was CD8+ T cells from cultured PBMCs, taken from culture after CMV antigen stimulation. The TCR originated in a human donor in good health (CMV status not recorded). Some clones in this sample may be carry-over from other donors' samples. As DNA, the CDR3 is TGTGCCAGCAGCTTGGACAGGGCGGCCGGCTACACCTTC. It codes for CASSLDRAAGYTF.